Presented here are 8 T cell receptor beta chains from one specimen sequenced in a study of OX40 agonist ivuxolimab in advanced cancers. Clones were sequenced by immunoSEQ multiplex PCR, and TCRdb holds only the in-frame ones, with some missing. Here the sample spans 75,000 to 100,000 clones, about 86% being singletons. The specimen comprised CD4+ or CD8+ T cells sorted from blood, sampled in a trial of the OX40 agonist ivuxolimab. These TCRs come from an adult with an advanced solid tumor such as melanoma, head and neck, liver or kidney cancer.

The genes are TRBV13 and TRBJ1-1, with D unclear. CDR1 and CDR2 from the germline V gene are PRHDT and FYEKMQ (reference sequence). Between the trimmed V and J ends, which lost 5 bases and 4 bases, there was a span of 17 bases. The CDR3 consists of 15 residues. As DNA, the CDR3 is TGTGCCAGCAGCAAACTCCGAGTGGCGAGCACTGAAGCTTTCTTT. This encodes CASSKLRVASTEAFF.

The chain joins TRBV19 to TRBJ1-1; D is undetermined. This CDR3 contains 15 residues. Trimming stripped 1 base from V and 6 bases from J, with 15 bases between. From germline, CDR1 is LNHDA and CDR2 SQIVND (reference sequence). In nucleotides, the CDR3 is TGTGCCAGTAGTATAGCAAAATGGGGAGAACCTGAAGCTTTCTTT. Protein: CASSIAKWGEPEAFF.

The rearrangement joins TRBV5-1 to TRBJ2-3; 10 bases map to TRBD1. Germline V lookup: CDR1 SGHRS, CDR2 YFSETQ. This CDR3 contains 16 residues. With V trimmed by 0 bases and J by 1 base, 2 bases remained unmatched. The CDR3 DNA sequence: TGCGCCAGCAGCTTGGCCGGGACAGGGGGCACAGATACGCAGTATTTT. Encoded protein: CASSLAGTGGTDTQYF.

The rearrangement uses TRBV18 and TRBJ2-7; possibly TRBD1 or TRBD2 for D (6 bases each). The V and J ends lost 3 bases and 2 bases respectively, with 20 bases between them. The CDR3 runs 17 residues. CDR1 is KGHSH, CDR2 LQKENI, per germline. CDR3 DNA sequence: TGTGCCAGCTCACCCGCACTTTGGGGGGCCCTAACCTACGAGCAGTACTTC. This gives the protein CASSPALWGALTYEQYF.

The CDR3 DNA reads TGCGCCAGCAGCCAAGAGAGGACAGGTGGACAGGGGGCGAGGAAGGGGCAGTTCTTC. Translation: CASSQERTGGQGARKGQFF. J is TRBJ2-1 and V is TRBV4-1; 11 nucleotides agree with TRBD1. This CDR3 contains 19 residues. The germline CDR1 and CDR2 sequences are MGHRA and YSYEKL. V gave up 0 bases and J gave up 12 bases; unmatched junction bases: 19.

V usage is TRBV6-5 and J usage is TRBJ2-2; D not certain. The germline gives CDR1 MNHEY, CDR2 SVGAGI. The CDR3 covers 15 residues. The ends were cut back, 2 bases at V and 6 bases at J, with 13 bases in the middle. CDR3 in amino acids: CASSYILSSAGELFF. CDR3 DNA: TGTGCCAGCAGTTACATCCTCTCCAGCGCCGGGGAGCTGTTTTTT.

V usage is TRBV19 and J usage is TRBJ2-1; perhaps TRBD2 as D (6 bases). CDR1 is LNHDA, CDR2 SQIVND, per germline (reference sequence). The CDR3 runs 14 residues. The V gene lost 2 bases and the J gene lost 10 bases, with 15 bases spanning the gap. The CDR3 sequence is CASSISLAEGEQFF. The CDR3 coding sequence is TGTGCCAGTAGTATATCATTAGCGGAGGGGGAGCAGTTCTTC.

V is TRBV7-2 and J is TRBJ2-5; tentative D call: TRBD2 (5 bases). The germline V gene has CDR1 SGHTA and CDR2 FQGNSA. V lost 0 bases and J lost 1, with 6 bases in between. The CDR3 loop spans 14 amino acids. The chain's CDR3 is CASSLADFQETQYF. The CDR3 region has the DNA TGTGCCAGCAGCTTAGCGGACTTCCAAGAGACCCAGTACTTC.